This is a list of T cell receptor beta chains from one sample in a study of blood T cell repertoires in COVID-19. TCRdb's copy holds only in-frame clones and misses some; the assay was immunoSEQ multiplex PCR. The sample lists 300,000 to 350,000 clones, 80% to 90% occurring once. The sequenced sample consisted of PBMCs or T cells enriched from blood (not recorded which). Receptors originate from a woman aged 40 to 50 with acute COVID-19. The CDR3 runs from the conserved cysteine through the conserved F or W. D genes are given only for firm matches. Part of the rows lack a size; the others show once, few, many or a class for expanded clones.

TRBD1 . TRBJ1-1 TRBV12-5 CASGLVRGQGGTEAFF TGTGCTAGTGGTTTGGTAAGGGGGCAGGGTGGCACTGAAGCTTTCTTT
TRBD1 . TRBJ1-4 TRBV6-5 CASSRGQNNEKLFF TGTGCCAGCAGCAGGGGACAGAACAATGAAAAACTGTTTTTT
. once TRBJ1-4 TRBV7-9 CASSRDTATNEKLFF TGTGCCAGCAGCCGCGACACAGCAACTAATGAAAAACTGTTTTTT
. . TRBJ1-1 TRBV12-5 CASGSVRSAEAFF TGTGCTAGTGGTTCCGTCCGGTCCGCCGAAGCTTTCTTT
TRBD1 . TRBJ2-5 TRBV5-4 CASSPTGGRGTQYF TGTGCCAGCAGCCCGACAGGGGGGCGTGGGACCCAGTACTTC
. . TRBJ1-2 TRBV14 CASSQDGGVPVNGYTF TGTGCCAGCAGCCAAGATGGAGGGGTCCCCGTCAATGGCTACACCTTC
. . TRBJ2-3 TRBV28 CASSFASRDTQYF TGTGCCAGCAGTTTTGCTAGTCGGGATACGCAGTATTTT
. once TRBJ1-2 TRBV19 CASRVELNGYTF TGTGCCAGTAGAGTGGAGCTAAATGGCTACACCTTC
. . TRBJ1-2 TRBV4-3 CASSLAPQRLVGYTF TGCGCCAGCAGCCTCGCCCCCCAGAGGTTAGTCGGCTACACCTTC
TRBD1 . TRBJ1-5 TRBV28 CASSLERSDRGNQPQHF TGTGCCAGCAGTTTAGAACGGTCGGACAGGGGGAATCAGCCCCAGCATTTT
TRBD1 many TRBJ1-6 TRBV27 CASSLPGGNSPLHF TGTGCCAGCAGTTTACCAGGGGGGAATTCACCCCTCCACTTT
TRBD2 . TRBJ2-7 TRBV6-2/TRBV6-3 CASSYAGLASYEQYF TGTGCCAGCAGTTATGCGGGACTAGCGAGCTACGAGCAGTACTTC
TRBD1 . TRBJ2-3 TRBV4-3 CASSQEGPGTADTQYF TGCGCCAGCAGCCAAGAGGGCCCCGGGACAGCAGATACGCAGTATTTT
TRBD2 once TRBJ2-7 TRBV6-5 CASSSTSGRSYEQYF TGTGCCAGCAGTTCCACTAGCGGGAGGTCCTACGAGCAGTACTTC
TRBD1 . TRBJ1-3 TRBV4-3 CASSQGDRGSGTIYF TGCGCCAGCAGCCAAGGGGACAGGGGTTCTGGCACCATATATTTT
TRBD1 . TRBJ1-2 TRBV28 CASRQTGQGWYGYTF TGTGCCAGCAGGCAAACGGGACAGGGTTGGTATGGCTACACCTTC
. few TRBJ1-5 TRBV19 CASIRSGKGNQPQHF TGTGCCAGTATTAGGTCAGGGAAGGGCAATCAGCCCCAGCATTTT
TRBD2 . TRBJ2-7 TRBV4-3 CASSQSGGQTYEQYF TGCGCCAGCAGCCAGTCGGGAGGACAAACCTACGAGCAGTACTTC
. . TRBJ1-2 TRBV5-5 CASSAEGHTYGYTF TGTGCCAGCAGCGCAGAGGGACACACCTATGGCTACACCTTC
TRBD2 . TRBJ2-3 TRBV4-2 CASSQAGLALTTTDTQYF TGTGCCAGCAGCCAAGCGGGACTAGCCTTGACCACCACAGATACGCAGTATTTT
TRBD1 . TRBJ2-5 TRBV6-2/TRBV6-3 CASSFSLGQYQETQYF TGTGCCAGCAGTTTCTCCCTGGGACAGTACCAAGAGACCCAGTACTTC
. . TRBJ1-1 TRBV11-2 CASSYQDEGFPIAFF TGTGCCAGCAGCTACCAGGACGAGGGATTTCCCATAGCTTTCTTT
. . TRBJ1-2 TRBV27 CASSLSGEHGYTF TGTGCCAGCAGTTTATCCGGGGAACATGGCTACACCTTC
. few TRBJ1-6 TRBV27 CASSSRDNRPLHF TGTGCCAGCAGTTCCCGGGACAATAGGCCCCTCCACTTT
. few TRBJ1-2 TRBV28 CASSLDSRFGGYTF TGTGCCAGCAGTTTAGACAGCCGCTTCGGGGGCTACACCTTC
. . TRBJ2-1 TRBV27 CASSSYRAKEFF TGTGCCAGCAGTTCCTACAGGGCTAAGGAGTTCTTC
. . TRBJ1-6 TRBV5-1 CASSSKGQGSYNSPLHF TGCGCCAGCAGCTCTAAGGGGCAGGGCTCCTATAATTCACCCCTCCACTTT
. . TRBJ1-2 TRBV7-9 CASSSAGKSYGHTF TGTGCCAGCAGCTCCGCGGGGAAGTCGTATGGCCACACCTTC
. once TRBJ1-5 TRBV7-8 CASSPKVQVNQPQHF TGTGCCAGCAGCCCGAAGGTACAGGTCAATCAGCCCCAGCATTTT
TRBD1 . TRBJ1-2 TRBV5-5 CASSPWTGDYGYTF TGTGCCAGCAGCCCCTGGACAGGGGACTATGGCTACACCTTC
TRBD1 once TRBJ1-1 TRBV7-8 CASSQVYQGDTEAFF TGTGCCAGCAGCCAAGTTTATCAGGGGGACACTGAAGCTTTCTTT
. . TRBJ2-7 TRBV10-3 CAAETDSYEQYF TGTGCCGCGGAGACTGATTCCTACGAGCAGTACTTC
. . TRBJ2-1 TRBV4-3 CASSQGGVSYNEQFF TGCGCCAGCAGCCAAGGCGGGGTCTCCTACAATGAGCAGTTCTTC
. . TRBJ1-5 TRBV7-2 CASSLDRYNQPQHF TGTGCCAGCAGCTTAGACAGGTATAATCAGCCCCAGCATTTT
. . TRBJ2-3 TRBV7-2 CASSLGSGKGTDTQYF TGTGCCAGCAGCTTAGGTTCGGGGAAGGGCACAGATACGCAGTATTTT
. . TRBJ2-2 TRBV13 CASSYRTGELFF TGTGCCAGCAGCTATCGGACCGGGGAGCTGTTTTTT
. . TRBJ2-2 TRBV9 CASSVAYTGELFF TGTGCCAGCAGCGTAGCATACACCGGGGAGCTGTTTTTT